The present TCR beta chain was sequenced within a study of T cell repertoires in cytomegalovirus infection. General study results and limits: Carriers of CMV plus the relevant HLA were identified by cumulative public TCR beta family frequency. The ex vivo response showed dominance by HLA-C-restricted CMV-specific TCR beta clonotypes.

This clonotype was detected many times. No antigen is known for it. TCRdb re-called the reads with MiXCR, one entry per CDR3 protein. Among over 300,000 distinct CDR3 sequences listed, more than 8% were seen once. Germline loops: CDR1 SEHNR, CDR2 FQNEAQ (reference sequence). The length of the CDR3 is 17 residues. V dropped 1 base and J dropped 9; count of bases not matched to a gene: 11. The receptor's source is a human donor in good health (CMV status not recorded). Some clones in this sample may be carry-over from other donors' samples. Sample: PBMCs. The V call is TRBV7-9, the J call TRBJ2-1; TRBD2 aligns across 11 bases. CDR3 protein: CASSLGSSGRGGSEQFF. CDR3 coding DNA: TGTGCCAGCAGCTTAGGAAGTAGCGGGAGGGGAGGGAGTGAGCAGTTCTTC.